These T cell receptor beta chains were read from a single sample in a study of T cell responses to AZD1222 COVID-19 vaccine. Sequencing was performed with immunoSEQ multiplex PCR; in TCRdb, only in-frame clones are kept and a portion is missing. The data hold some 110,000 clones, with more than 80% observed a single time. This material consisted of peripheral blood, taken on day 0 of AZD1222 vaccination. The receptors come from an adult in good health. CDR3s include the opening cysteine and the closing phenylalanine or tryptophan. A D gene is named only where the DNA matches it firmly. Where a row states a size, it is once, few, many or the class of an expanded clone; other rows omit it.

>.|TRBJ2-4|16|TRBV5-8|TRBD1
TGTGCCAGCAGCTTCGACAGGGGTTCGGTCAAAAACATTCAGTACTTC
CASSFDRGSVKNIQYF
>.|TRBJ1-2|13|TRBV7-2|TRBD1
TGTGCCAGCAGCCAAGGGACAGCAGATGGCTACACCTTC
CASSQGTADGYTF
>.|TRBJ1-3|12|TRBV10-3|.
TGTGCCATCAGTGGGGAGGGAAACACCATATATTTT
CAISGEGNTIYF
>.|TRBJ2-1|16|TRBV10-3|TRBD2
TGTGCCATCAGCCCGGGACTAGCGGGAGGTAACAATGAGCAGTTCTTC
CAISPGLAGGNNEQFF
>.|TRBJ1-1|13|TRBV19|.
TGTGCCAGTGCAGGGCTAATGAACACTGAAGCTTTCTTT
CASAGLMNTEAFF
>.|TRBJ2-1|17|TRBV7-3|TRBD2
TGTGCCAGCAGCCCCCGGACTAGCGGGAGCTTATACAATGAGCAGTTCTTC
CASSPRTSGSLYNEQFF
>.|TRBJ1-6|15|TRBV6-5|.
TGTGCCAGCAGTTACTCTGGACCGCTTAATTCACCCCTCCACTTT
CASSYSGPLNSPLHF
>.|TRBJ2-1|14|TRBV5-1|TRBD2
TGCGCCAGCAGCTTGGGACTAGCGGACAATGAGCAGTTCTTC
CASSLGLADNEQFF
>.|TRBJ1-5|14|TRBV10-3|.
TGTGCCATCAGTGAGTCGGGGGACAATCAGCCCCAGCATTTT
CAISESGDNQPQHF
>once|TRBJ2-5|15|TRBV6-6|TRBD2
TGTGCCAGCAGTTACTCGGTAGCGGGGTCTGAGACCCAGTACTTC
CASSYSVAGSETQYF
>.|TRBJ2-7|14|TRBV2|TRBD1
TGTGCCAGCAAGGGAGGGACAGGGTCCTACGAGCAGTACTTC
CASKGGTGSYEQYF
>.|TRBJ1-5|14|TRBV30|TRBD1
TGTGCCTGGGGTCAGGGGGGAGGCAATCAGCCCCAGCATTTT
CAWGQGGGNQPQHF
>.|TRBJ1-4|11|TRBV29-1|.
TGCAGCGGACAGCGAAATGAAAAACTGTTTTTT
CSGQRNEKLFF
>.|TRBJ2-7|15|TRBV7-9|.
TGTGCCAGCAGCTTAGAGGGATCAGTCGCCCACGAGCAGTACTTC
CASSLEGSVAHEQYF
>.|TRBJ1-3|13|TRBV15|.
TGTGCCACCAGCAGAGATCGGGGAAACACCATATATTTT
CATSRDRGNTIYF
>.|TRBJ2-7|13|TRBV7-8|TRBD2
TGTGCCAGCAGCTCGGGGGGGTCCTACGAGCAGTACTTC
CASSSGGSYEQYF
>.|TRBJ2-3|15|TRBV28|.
TGTGCCAGCAGTTCTAGCGGAGGGGGTGGAGATACGCAGTATTTT
CASSSSGGGGDTQYF
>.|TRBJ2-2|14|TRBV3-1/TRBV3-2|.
TGTGCCAGCAGCCGAGACCTGAACACCGGGGAGCTGTTTTTT
CASSRDLNTGELFF
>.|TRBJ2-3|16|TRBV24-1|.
TGTGCCACCAGTGATTTGGTGGCCGGAACCACAGATACGCAGTATTTT
CATSDLVAGTTDTQYF
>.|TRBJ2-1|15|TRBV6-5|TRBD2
TGTGCCAGCACCTCAGGACAGCGGGGGGCTAATGAGCAGTTCTTC
CASTSGQRGANEQFF
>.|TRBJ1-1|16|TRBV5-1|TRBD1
TGCGCCAGCAGCTTGGCGGACAGGGGACCGAACACTGAAGCTTTCTTT
CASSLADRGPNTEAFF
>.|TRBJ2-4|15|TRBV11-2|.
TGTGCCAGCAGCTTGTCGGACCTAGCCAAAAACATTCAGTACTTC
CASSLSDLAKNIQYF
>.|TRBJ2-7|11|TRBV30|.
TGTGCCTGGAGTGTGGGGGACGAGCAGTACTTC
CAWSVGDEQYF
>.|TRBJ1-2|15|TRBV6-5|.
TGTGCCACCCATACCCTGAGGGTGCTGAACTATGGCTACACCTTC
CATHTLRVLNYGYTF
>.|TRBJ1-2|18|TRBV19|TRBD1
TGTGCCAGTAGTATTCCTGGACAGGGCGCGGAAGAGAACTATGGCTACACCTTC
CASSIPGQGAEENYGYTF
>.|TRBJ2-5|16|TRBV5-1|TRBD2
TGCGCCAGCAGCCGGAGTAGCGGGGGAGAACAAGAGACCCAGTACTTC
CASSRSSGGEQETQYF
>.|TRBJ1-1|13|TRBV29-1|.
TGCAGCGTCTTCGAGTGGATTTACGCTGAAGCTTTCTTT
CSVFEWIYAEAFF
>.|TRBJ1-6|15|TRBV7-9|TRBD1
TGTGCCAGCAGCCTACAGGGGGAAAATAATTCACCCCTCCACTTT
CASSLQGENNSPLHF
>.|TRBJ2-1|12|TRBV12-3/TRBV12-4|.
TGTGCCAGCAGCCCGACCCTAAATGAGCAGTTCTTC
CASSPTLNEQFF
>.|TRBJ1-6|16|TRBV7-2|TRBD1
TGTGCCAGCAAAGAGACGGTTAGGGGGCTCAATTCACCCCTCCACTTT
CASKETVRGLNSPLHF
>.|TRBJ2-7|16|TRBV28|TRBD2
TGTGCCAGCAGCCTGCCTAGCGGGGGGGCTTCCTACGAGCAGTACTTC
CASSLPSGGASYEQYF
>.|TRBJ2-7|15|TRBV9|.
TGTGCCAGCAGCGTAGGTTTGGGGTATGGAGACGAGCAGTACTTC
CASSVGLGYGDEQYF
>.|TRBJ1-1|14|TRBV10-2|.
TGCGCCAGCAGTGCCGACGGGGTGAACACTGAAGCTTTCTTT
CASSADGVNTEAFF
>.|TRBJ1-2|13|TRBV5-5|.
TGTGCCAGCAGCTCAGAAGGCGGCTATGGCTACACCTTC
CASSSEGGYGYTF
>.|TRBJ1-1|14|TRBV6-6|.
TGTGCCAGCAGTTTAGACACGTCGGGCACTGAAGCTTTCTTT
CASSLDTSGTEAFF
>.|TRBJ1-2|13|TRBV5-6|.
TGTGCCAGCAGCTTGAACAGGAACTATGGCTACACCTTC
CASSLNRNYGYTF
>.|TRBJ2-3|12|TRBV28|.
TGTGCCAGCGCCGATAGCACAGATACGCAGTATTTT
CASADSTDTQYF
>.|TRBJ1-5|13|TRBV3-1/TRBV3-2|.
TGTGCCAGCAGCCAAGGGCGGTTTATGCCCCAGCATTTT
CASSQGRFMPQHF
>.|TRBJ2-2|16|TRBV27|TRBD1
TGTGCCAGCAGTAGGACAGGGGGCCTTGAGACCGGGGAGCTGTTTTTT
CASSRTGGLETGELFF
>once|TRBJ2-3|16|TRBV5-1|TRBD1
TGCGCCAGCAGCTTGGCGGGACAGGGAAGCACAGATACGCAGTATTTT
CASSLAGQGSTDTQYF
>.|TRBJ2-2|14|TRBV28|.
TGTGCCAGCAGGTGGGGAGCGAACACCGGGGAGCTGTTTTTT
CASRWGANTGELFF
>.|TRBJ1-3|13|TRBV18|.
TGTGCCAGCTCACCGGGAGAAAGAAACACCATATATTTT
CASSPGERNTIYF
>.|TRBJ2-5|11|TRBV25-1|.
TGTGCCAGCAGTTTGGGAGTTTCTCAGTACTTC
CASSLGVSQYF
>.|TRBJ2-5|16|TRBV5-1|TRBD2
TGCGCCAGCAGCTCCCTAGCGGGAGGACTTGAGGAGACCCAGTACTTC
CASSSLAGGLEETQYF
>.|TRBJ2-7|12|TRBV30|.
TGTGCCTGGAGTGATCGACTTTACGAGCAGTACTTC
CAWSDRLYEQYF
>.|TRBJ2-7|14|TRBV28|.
TGTGCCAGCAGTTTACCTACAGAACCCCGTGAGCAGTACTTC
CASSLPTEPREQYF
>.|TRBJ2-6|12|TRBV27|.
TGTGCCACCCAAACTGGGGCCAACGTCCTGACTTTC
CATQTGANVLTF
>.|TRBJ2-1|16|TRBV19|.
TGTGCCAGTAGCAGAGTAGGGCTAGCGAACTACAATGAGCAGTTCTTC
CASSRVGLANYNEQFF
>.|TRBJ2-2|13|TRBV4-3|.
TGCGCCAGCAGCCAAGAGGAGTCCGGGGAGCTGTTTTTT
CASSQEESGELFF
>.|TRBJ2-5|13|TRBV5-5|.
TGTGCCAGCAGCTGGGGCGGCCAAGAGACCCAGTACTTC
CASSWGGQETQYF
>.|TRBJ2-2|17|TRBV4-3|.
TGCGCCAGCAGCCAAGGGGCTTTAGCTGGGAACACCGGGGAGCTGTTTTTT
CASSQGALAGNTGELFF
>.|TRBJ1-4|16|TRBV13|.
TGTGCCAGCAGCTTAGGGGCAGGGATCGGTAATGAAAAACTGTTTTTT
CASSLGAGIGNEKLFF